One sample yielded the 27 T cell receptor beta chains listed below, sequenced in a study. Using its own MiXCR run on the 5' RACE reads, TCRdb lists one record per CDR3 protein. The profile covers fewer than 65,000 distinct CDR3 sequences, with roughly 30% appearing a single time and 2.3% taken by the ten largest. Sequenced input: tumor-infiltrating naive CD4+ T cells sorted from the breast tumor. Regarding subset: naive CD4+ T cells, CD4+CD45RA+CD25-. The receptor set was obtained from a female donor with breast cancer.

This chain joins TRBV3-1 and TRBJ2-1; 8 positions agree with TRBD1. Per germline, CDR1 LGHDT and CDR2 YNNKEL (reference sequence). The CDR3 totals 15 residues. The V and J ends lost 4 bases and 6 bases, in that order; junction bases with no gene match: 8. The CDR3 loop reads CASSRRQGNSNEQFF. Here the CDR3 DNA reads TGTGCCAGCAGCCGCCGACAGGGGAACAGCAATGAGCAGTTCTTC.

In its sample, this clonotype was seen a few times. V usage is TRBV5-1 and J usage is TRBJ2-5; 10 bases map to TRBD2. With 4 bases clipped from V and 5 bases from J, the junction kept 8 bases outside the gene matches. Germline CDR1 SGHRS, CDR2 YFSETQ. The CDR3 runs 15 residues. CDR3 DNA sequence: TGCGCCAGCAGCCGAAGCGGGGGGGCGGAGGAGACCCAGTACTTC. The encoded protein is CASSRSGGAEETQYF.

This clonotype showed up just a few times. J is TRBJ1-2 and V is TRBV27; the match to TRBD1 covers 7 bases. The CDR3 extends over 13 amino acids. J was trimmed by 5 bases and V by 4 bases; bases with no gene match: 4. Germline values: CDR1 MNHEY, CDR2 SMNVEV (reference sequence). The CDR3 loop reads CASSSGTVYGYTF. CDR3 in DNA: TGTGCCAGCAGTTCTGGGACAGTATATGGCTACACCTTC.

This clonotype was seen only a few times. One junction end disagrees with the germline gene, perhaps due to a read error. The V gene is TRBV20-1, the J gene TRBJ2-7; unclear D gene. CDR1 and CDR2 from the germline V gene are DFQATT and SNEGSKA (reference sequence). The CDR3 contains 14 residues. In nucleotides, the CDR3 is TGCGGTGCTAGGGTAACAGATCCCTCCTACGAGCAGTACTTC. It yields the protein CGARVTDPSYEQYF.

There are a few counts of this clonotype. The V call is TRBV20-1, the J call TRBJ2-3; 7 bases agree with TRBD2. Germline V lookup: CDR1 DFQATT, CDR2 SNEGSKA (reference sequence). The CDR3 length is 15 residues. After removal of 3 bases from V and 3 bases from J, the junction contained 9 bases not matched to a gene. CDR3 sequence: CSARDSRGRTDTQYF. CDR3 in DNA: TGCAGTGCTAGGGACTCACGCGGGAGAACAGATACGCAGTATTTT.

A word on this clonotype: A much larger clone lies one base from this, so it may be a read error. This sequence joins TRBV5-6 and TRBJ1-1; D is ambiguous. The length of the CDR3 is 17 residues. The germline V and J ends were trimmed by 0 bases and 0 bases, with 15 bases remaining between them. Germline CDR1 is SGHDT and CDR2 is YYEEEE. The CDR3 here is CASSLGETHLMNTEAFF. CDR3 in DNA: TGTGCCAGCAGCTTGGGGGAGACCCACCTCATGAACACTGAAGCTTTCTTT.

This clonotype was counted many times. This sequence joins TRBV7-9 and TRBJ1-2; D might be TRBD1 (5 bases). The V end lost 5 bases, the J end lost 3 bases, and 7 bases lay between the germline ends. Germline V lookup: CDR1 SEHNR, CDR2 FQNEAQ (reference sequence). The CDR3 contains 12 residues. The CDR3 is CASSPTDYGYTF. As DNA, the CDR3 is TGTGCCAGCAGCCCGACAGACTATGGCTACACCTTC.

V is TRBV5-6 and J is TRBJ1-4, with D possibly TRBD1 on 5 matching bases. The CDR3 is 16 amino acids. Trimming took off 0 bases at V and 5 bases at J, with 14 bases between the two ends. Germline CDR1 reads SGHDT; CDR2 reads YYEEEE. The CDR3 loop reads CASSLERGLGNEKLFF. DNA of the CDR3: TGTGCCAGCAGCTTGGAGAGGGGATTAGGGAATGAAAAACTGTTTTTT.

A note on this clonotype: This may be a read error, as it is one base from a much larger clone. The chain employs TRBV12-3 or TRBV12-4 and TRBJ2-1; the D call may be TRBD1 or TRBD2 (5 bases each). The CDR3 length is 14 residues. In DNA form, the CDR3 reads TGTACCAGCAGTTTCGCAGGGAGTCGGGATGAGCAGTTCTTC. Its translation: CTSSFAGSRDEQFF.

This clonotype was seen only a few times. The chain combines TRBV29-1 with TRBJ1-1, with D uncertain. Germline loops: CDR1 SQVTM, CDR2 ANQGSEA. This CDR3 has 12 residues. Trimming pared 6 bases from V and 3 bases from J, leaving 11 bases between. The CDR3 loop is CSVSHRDTEAFF. Here the CDR3 DNA reads TGCAGCGTGTCCCATAGGGACACTGAAGCTTTCTTT.

This clonotype has just a few counts. The chain joins TRBV24-1 to TRBJ2-2, with 9 bases aligning to TRBD2. V gave up 4 bases and J gave up 1 base; unmatched junction bases: 9. CDR3 length equals 18 residues. Germline V gene sequence: CDR1 KGHDR, CDR2 SFDVKD. In nucleotides, the CDR3 is TGTGCCACCAGTGAGGTTAGCGGGAGAGGAGGGAACACCGGGGAGCTGTTTTTT. Protein: CATSEVSGRGGNTGELFF.

The chain is built from TRBV18 and TRBJ1-1; D is possibly TRBD1 (6 bases). CDR3 length: 11 residues. Trimming removed 6 bases from V and 11 bases from J, with 13 bases in between. Looked up from germline, CDR1 is KGHSH and CDR2 is LQKENI. CDR3 sequence reads: CASSRQATAFF. CDR3 nucleotides: TGTGCCAGCTCCAGACAGGCCACGGCTTTCTTT.

This clonotype was detected only a few times. This chain uses TRBV7-6 with TRBJ2-7; 9 bases are a match to TRBD1. Per germline, CDR1 SGHVS and CDR2 FNYEAQ. The CDR3 sequence is 16 residues long. The junction had 4 bases not matched to a gene; V was cut back by 1 base and J by 0 bases. This chain's CDR3 is CASSLDRGPISYEQYF. The CDR3, as DNA: TGTGCCAGCAGCTTAGACAGGGGGCCGATCTCCTACGAGCAGTACTTC.

V usage is TRBV6-5 and J usage is TRBJ1-2; D may be TRBD1 (5 bases). Between the trimmed V and J ends, which lost 6 bases and 6 bases, there was a span of 17 bases. From germline, CDR1 is MNHEY and CDR2 SVGAGI. The CDR3 is made up of 14 amino acids. CDR3 in amino acids: CASRGASGPHGYTF. CDR3 DNA: TGTGCCAGCAGGGGAGCCTCAGGGCCTCATGGCTACACCTTC.

This clonotype appeared a few times. The chain combines TRBV2 with TRBJ1-2, with TRBD1 matching 8 bases. This CDR3 comprises 13 residues. The germline V gene has CDR1 SNHLY and CDR2 FYNNEI. Unmatched junction bases numbered 4, after V lost 6 bases and J lost 4 bases. CDR3 sequence (DNA): TGTGCCAGCAGGACAACAGGGGGCTATGGCTACACCTTC. Residues: CASRTTGGYGYTF.

With regard to this clonotype: The CDR3 does not close with the conserved phenylalanine or tryptophan, likely indicating a read error. This chain links TRBV5-1 with TRBJ2-5, with 10 bases that match TRBD2. Germline CDR1 and CDR2: SGHRS and YFSETQ. The CDR3 contains 16 residues. V shed 0 bases, J shed 5 bases, and the junction held 7 bases outside the gene matches. The CDR3 region is CASSLVMSGGAETQYL. CDR3 DNA: TGCGCCAGCAGCTTGGTTATGAGCGGGGGGGCGGAGACCCAGTACCTC.

V and J are TRBV9 and TRBJ2-3; unclear D gene. V gave up 4 bases and J gave up 0 bases, with 15 bases separating them. Germline CDR1 is SGDLS and CDR2 is YYNGEE. CDR3 size: 16 residues. The CDR3 nucleotides read TGTGCCAGCAGCCCTCCCCTGGCGGCGAGCACAGATACGCAGTATTTT. It yields the protein CASSPPLAASTDTQYF.

This clonotype came up a few times. The V gene is TRBV7-3, the J gene TRBJ1-1; D gene ambiguous. Looked up from germline, CDR1 is SGHTA and CDR2 is FQGTGA. Deletions cut 0 bases from V and 0 bases from J, with 11 bases between. CDR3 length: 16 residues. CDR3 sequence reads: CASSLTVRVVNTEAFF. The CDR3 nucleotides are TGTGCCAGCAGCTTAACGGTTAGAGTCGTGAACACTGAAGCTTTCTTT.

The chain couples TRBV5-1 to TRBJ2-4, with D perhaps matching TRBD1 or TRBD2 (5 bases each). Trimming removed 7 bases at V and 9 bases at J, with 17 bases between. The CDR3 has 13 amino acids. Looked up from germline, CDR1 is SGHRS and CDR2 is YFSETQ. In DNA form, the CDR3 reads TGCGCCAGCCGGTCTGGGGGTGAGGGCATTCAGTACTTC. Amino acid sequence: CASRSGGEGIQYF. The full variable domain, in which reference TRBV5-1 and TRBJ2-4 provide the parts outside the CDR3, is KAGVTQTPRYLIKTRGQQVTLSCSPISGHRSVSWYQQTPGQGLQFLFEYFSETQRNKGNFPGRFSGRQFSNSRSEMNVSTLELGDSALYLCASRSGGEGIQYFGAGTRLSVL.

DNA of the CDR3: TGTGCCAGCAGCCAAAGTTTACAGGGGTCCGGGGCCAACGTCCTGACTTTC. Its translation is CASSQSLQGSGANVLTF. The rearrangement joins TRBV4-2 to TRBJ2-6; TRBD1 matches at 7 bases. The CDR3 extends over 17 amino acids. Germline V gives CDR1 LGHNA, CDR2 YNFKEQ. Germline trimming cut 2 bases from V and 4 bases from J; bases unmatched to any gene: 8.

Only a few counts were recorded for this clonotype. The J gene is TRBJ2-3, the V gene TRBV4-2, with 9 bases matching TRBD2. CDR1 and CDR2 (germline): LGHNA, YNFKEQ. J lost 0 bases, V lost 0 bases, and 7 bases had no gene match. The CDR3 has 18 amino acids. The CDR3 bases are TGTGCCAGCAGCCAAGATCAGCTAGCGGGGACTAGCACAGATACGCAGTATTTT. The encoded protein is CASSQDQLAGTSTDTQYF.

This chain uses TRBV20-1 with TRBJ2-1; D unclear. V lost 4 bases, J lost 5 bases, and 6 bases lay in between. Per the germline V gene, CDR1 is DFQATT and CDR2 is SNEGSKA (reference sequence). This CDR3 has 11 residues. CDR3 DNA sequence: TGCAGTGCTATTGTTAACAATGAGCAGTTCTTC. Its protein product is CSAIVNNEQFF.

Remarks on this clonotype: A much more abundant neighbour one base away suggests this may be a read error. The chain couples TRBV7-2 to TRBJ2-1, with unresolved D. V was cut by 7 bases and J by 5 bases, with 18 bases left in between. Germline V gives CDR1 SGHTA, CDR2 FQGNSA. The CDR3 is 15 residues long. CDR3 region: CASNSPGYGHNEQFF. CDR3 nucleotides: TGTGCCAGCAACTCCCCCGGGTATGGTCACAATGAGCAGTTCTTC.

The chain joins TRBV7-9 to TRBJ2-5; 7 nucleotides match TRBD2. With 0 bases clipped from V and 2 bases from J, the junction kept 6 bases outside the gene matches. This CDR3 has 16 residues. The V gene's germline CDR1 is SEHNR and CDR2 FQNEAQ (reference sequence). The CDR3 protein is CASSLAGGGPQETQYF. In nucleotides, the CDR3 is TGTGCCAGCAGCTTAGCGGGCGGGGGTCCACAAGAGACCCAGTACTTC. The complete variable domain, with remaining parts taken from reference TRBV7-9 and TRBJ2-5, reads DTGVSQNPRHKITKRGQNVTFRCDPISEHNRLYWYRQTLGQGPEFLTYFQNEAQLEKSRLLSDRFSAERPKGSFSTLEIQRTEQGDSAMYLCASSLAGGGPQETQYFGPGTRLLVL.

On this clonotype: A clone one base away is much larger, so this may be a read error. Because it lacks the conserved phenylalanine or tryptophan at the end, this CDR3 is likely a read error. V is TRBV7-8 and J is TRBJ2-7; TRBD1 matches 9 bases. The junction had 3 bases not matched to a gene; V was cut back by 0 bases and J by 3 bases. The CDR3 extends over 15 amino acids. Germline V lookup: CDR1 SGHVS, CDR2 FQNEAQ. As DNA, the CDR3 is TGTGCCAGCAGCTTAGCCGGGGACAGGGACTACGAGCAGTACTCC. Its translation is CASSLAGDRDYEQYS.

This clonotype was counted between two and nine times. The chain uses TRBV7-9 and TRBJ2-1, with 9 nucleotides matching TRBD2. V dropped 5 bases and J dropped 5; count of bases not matched to a gene: 7. The CDR3 consists of 15 residues. The germline V gene has CDR1 SEHNR and CDR2 FQNEAQ (reference sequence). The CDR3 reads CASSHLAGYNNEQFF. The CDR3 nucleotides read TGTGCCAGCAGCCATCTAGCGGGATACAACAATGAGCAGTTCTTC. The whole variable domain, filled in from reference TRBV7-9 and TRBJ2-1, reads DTGVSQNPRHKITKRGQNVTFRCDPISEHNRLYWYRQTLGQGPEFLTYFQNEAQLEKSRLLSDRFSAERPKGSFSTLEIQRTEQGDSAMYLCASSHLAGYNNEQFFGPGTRLTVL.

This clonotype was seen at least ten times. This sequence joins TRBV4-2 and TRBJ2-1; 11 bases are shared with TRBD2. With 3 bases clipped from V and 4 bases from J, the junction kept 8 bases outside the gene matches. This CDR3 comprises 17 residues. CDR1 is LGHNA, CDR2 YNFKEQ, per germline. CDR3 nucleotide sequence: TGTGCCAGCAGCCAGCCCACTAGCGGGAGTGGATACAATGAGCAGTTCTTC. Protein product: CASSQPTSGSGYNEQFF.